The source of this TCR beta chain is a study of shared clonotypes between healthy human individuals. Clones were read by immunoSEQ multiplex PCR, and TCRdb kept only the in-frame ones, dropping some. The table shows roughly 2.2 million clones, with less than 95% occurring only once. Findings and limits, study-wide: Among non-shared clonotypes, generation probabilities were lower than among those shared by all four donors.

A note on this clone: Its antigen is undetermined.

This TCR was recovered from a young man in good health. Some clones in this sample may be carry-over from other donors' samples. What was sequenced was naive CD4+ T cells from PBMCs. The subset here: CD45RA+ positively selected.

The DNA of the CDR3 is TGTGCCATCAGTGATCTGGGGGCAGATACGCAGTATTTT. Encoded protein: CAISDLGADTQYF. The rearrangement links TRBV10-3 to TRBJ2-3; D tentatively fits TRBD1 or TRBD2 (5 bases each). Deletions cut 3 bases from V and 4 bases from J, with 8 bases between. This CDR3 has 13 residues. The germline gives CDR1 ENHRY, CDR2 SYGVKD.